A single sample gave rise to the 18 T cell receptor beta chains below, sequenced in a study of regulatory T cells in long-lasting Graves disease. Time point in this sample: persistent/refractory GD, antithyroid drugs over 5 years with positive TRAb. From PBMCs, RNA was extracted and then used to make the TCR library. Arm-PCR of CDR3 regions with iRepertoire HTBI primers generated TCR beta libraries. TCRdb called the multiplex PCR reads again in MiXCR, with one record for every CDR3 protein. The table includes 360,000 or so distinct CDR3 sequences, roughly 25% detected once. The source material was peripheral blood mononuclear cells (PBMCs), sampled when the disease was refractory, from a patient treated with antithyroid drugs. All receptors come from a woman between 35 and 50 years old with Graves disease.

This clonotype appeared a few times. J is TRBJ2-7 and V is TRBV13; tentatively, D is TRBD1 (6 bases). CDR1 is PRHDT, CDR2 FYEKMQ, per germline (reference sequence). V lost 10 bases and J lost 1, with 11 bases in between. This CDR3 has 12 amino acids. In nucleotides, the CDR3 is TGTGCCACCACGCAGGGGTCCTACGAGCAGTACTTC. Translated: CATTQGSYEQYF.

This clonotype showed up many times. The rearrangement uses TRBV11-2 and TRBJ1-1; no firm D call. The V gene's germline CDR1 is SGHAT and CDR2 FQNNGV. The CDR3 length is 14 residues. Trimming left V 1 base short and J 6 bases short, with 12 bases between. The DNA for the CDR3 is TGTGCCAGCAGCTTAGTTTTGCCTAATCCTGAAGCTTTCTTT. It is translated as CASSLVLPNPEAFF.

This clonotype was picked up a small number of times. The chain is built from TRBV9 and TRBJ2-5; no clear D. The CDR3 is made up of 14 amino acids. The V gene's germline CDR1 is SGDLS and CDR2 YYNGEE. V was shortened by 2 bases and J by 7 bases, with 15 bases between the two germline ends. The chain's CDR3 is CASSVGSSDGTQYF. For the CDR3, the DNA is TGTGCCAGCAGCGTGGGTTCCAGCGATGGGACCCAGTACTTC.

The chain carries TRBV11-2 and TRBJ2-1; no clear D gene. Trimming shortened V by 8 bases and J by 5 bases, and 4 bases separated the two germline ends. This CDR3 comprises 10 residues. Germline V gene lookup returns CDR1 SGHAT and CDR2 FQNNGV. The CDR3 is CASSNNEQFF. CDR3 nucleotide sequence: TGTGCCAGCTCGAACAATGAGCAGTTCTTC.

This clonotype was observed at least ten times. The chain combines TRBV20-1 with TRBJ2-7; D is undetermined. Looked up from germline, CDR1 is DFQATT and CDR2 is SNEGSKA (reference sequence). The CDR3 loop spans 13 amino acids. V was shortened by 3 bases and J by 0 bases, with 9 bases between the two germline ends. CDR3 in amino acids: CSARPWSSYEQYF. In DNA form, the CDR3 reads TGCAGTGCTAGGCCTTGGAGCTCCTACGAGCAGTACTTC.

The chain combines TRBV11-1 with TRBJ2-1; D tentatively reads TRBD1 or TRBD2 (6 bases each). The germline CDR1 and CDR2 sequences are SGHAT and FQDESV (reference sequence). Trimming left V 6 bases short and J 7 bases short, with 13 bases between. This CDR3 comprises 13 residues. CDR3 coding DNA: TGTGCCAGCAGGGGGACGGGGGCGAATGAGCAGTTCTTC. Translated: CASRGTGANEQFF.

V is TRBV20-1 and J is TRBJ1-5; D is unclear. Between the trimmed V and J ends, which lost 3 bases and 2 bases, there was a span of 20 bases. The germline V gene has CDR1 DFQATT and CDR2 SNEGSKA (reference sequence). The length of the CDR3 is 17 residues. CDR3 region: CSARIPYLSGGNQPQHF. The CDR3 DNA follows: TGCAGTGCTAGGATCCCCTACTTGTCTGGGGGCAATCAGCCCCAGCATTTT.

This clonotype appeared a few times. CDR3 protein: CASSIRARELFF. The DNA for the CDR3 is TGTGCCAGTAGTATCAGGGCGCGGGAGCTGTTTTTT. The gene calls are TRBV19 and TRBJ2-2; possible D gene TRBD1, 5 bases. V was pared by 3 bases and J by 9 bases, with 8 bases between. The CDR3 is made up of 12 amino acids. Per the germline V gene, CDR1 is LNHDA and CDR2 is SQIVND (reference sequence). Using reference TRBV19 and TRBJ2-2 for the parts outside the CDR3, the full variable domain is DGGITQSPKYLFRKEGQNVTLSCEQNLNHDAMYWYRQDPGQGLRLIYYSQIVNDFQKGDIAEGYSVSREKKESFPLTVTSAQKNPTAFYLCASSIRARELFFGEGSRLTVL.

The rearrangement uses TRBV27 and TRBJ2-1; D is undetermined. V was trimmed by 7 bases and J by 9 bases, leaving 25 bases between them. The CDR3 extends over 16 amino acids. Germline lookup yields CDR1 MNHEY and CDR2 SMNVEV (reference sequence). The CDR3 sequence: CASMVVAMGTPVEQFF. The CDR3 region has the DNA TGTGCCAGCATGGTCGTTGCGATGGGAACCCCAGTTGAGCAGTTCTTC.

Note on this clonotype: Its ends do not fully match the called genes, so a read error is possible. The V call is TRBV20-1, the J call TRBJ2-1; D call uncertain. Germline CDR1 reads DFQATT; CDR2 reads SNEGSKA (reference sequence). The length of the CDR3 is 13 residues. The CDR3, as DNA: TGCAGTGCAAGAGAGAGAGGCTACAATGAGCAGTTCTTC. Amino acid sequence: CSARERGYNEQFF.

In this sample, this clonotype turned up many times. V usage is TRBV20-1 and J usage is TRBJ2-5; D is perhaps TRBD1 (5 bases). The CDR3 extends over 12 amino acids. Germline CDR1 DFQATT, CDR2 SNEGSKA (reference sequence). The V gene lost 0 bases and the J gene lost 5 bases, with 7 bases spanning the gap. The CDR3 nucleotides are TGCAGTGCTAGAGAAGGGGTTGAGACCCAGTACTTC. Its protein product is CSAREGVETQYF.

Of note for this clonotype: A read error may be the cause here, since a much bigger clone is one base away. This chain uses TRBV29-1 with TRBJ2-7; D tentatively fits TRBD1 or TRBD2 (5 bases each). The germline V gene has CDR1 SQVTM and CDR2 ANQGSEA. This CDR3 is 13 amino acids long. The CDR3, as DNA: TGCGGCGTTGCTTTTGGGACGGGTTACGAGCAGTACTTC. Protein product: CGVAFGTGYEQYF.

The chain couples TRBV5-6 to TRBJ2-3; D gene uncertain. With 0 bases removed from V and 4 bases from J, the gap between germline ends came to 9 bases. The CDR3 extends over 14 amino acids. Germline V gene lookup returns CDR1 SGHDT and CDR2 YYEEEE. The CDR3 DNA sequence: TGTGCCAGCAGCTTGGAGTATAACGCAGATACGCAGTATTTT. Its protein product is CASSLEYNADTQYF. The full variable domain, its missing parts supplied by reference TRBV5-6 and TRBJ2-3, is DAGVTQSPTHLIKTRGQQVTLRCSPKSGHDTVSWYQQALGQGPQFIFQYYEEEERQRGNFPDRFSGHQFPNYSSELNVNALLLGDSALYLCASSLEYNADTQYFGPGTRLTVL.

The chain employs TRBV30 and TRBJ1-1; TRBD1 agrees at 7 bases. Germline lookup yields CDR1 GTSNPN and CDR2 SVGIG (reference sequence). V lost 3 bases to trimming and J lost 7 bases; unmatched junction nucleotides: 11. There are 14 residues in the CDR3. The DNA of the CDR3 is TGTGCCTGGAGCAGAGACAGGGCCCGGGGTGAAGCTTTCTTT. Protein sequence: CAWSRDRARGEAFF.

In its sample, this clonotype was seen many times. CDR3 DNA: TGTGCCAGCTCACCAAGGGACCGAACCTACGAGCAGTACTTC. It codes for CASSPRDRTYEQYF. The chain combines TRBV28 with TRBJ2-7; D is possibly TRBD1 or TRBD2 (5 bases each). The V end lost 8 bases, the J end lost 2 bases, and 16 bases lay between the germline ends. The CDR3 covers 14 residues. The V gene's germline CDR1 is MDHEN and CDR2 SYDVKM.

This chain uses TRBV20-1 with TRBJ1-4; D might be TRBD1 (6 bases). Per the germline V gene, CDR1 is DFQATT and CDR2 is SNEGSKA (reference sequence). The CDR3 loop spans 13 amino acids. Trimming removed 8 bases at V and 2 bases at J, with 12 bases between. CDR3: CSTPGGTNEKLFF. As DNA, the CDR3 is TGCAGTACCCCGGGGGGCACTAATGAAAAACTGTTTTTT.

This clonotype was counted a few times. V is TRBV9 and J is TRBJ1-3, with a weak D call TRBD1 (6 bases). Trimming removed 0 bases at V and 3 bases at J, with 25 bases between. The CDR3 is 20 amino acids. From germline, CDR1 is SGDLS and CDR2 YYNGEE. CDR3 bases: TGTGCCAGCAGCGTAGAAGTATCGGAGGGACCGGGACACGGTGGAAACACCATATATTTT. Its protein product is CASSVEVSEGPGHGGNTIYF.

This clonotype was seen many times. This sequence joins TRBV25-1 and TRBJ2-2; possibly TRBD1 for D (7 bases). Trimming took off 1 base at V and 8 bases at J, with 17 bases between the two ends. This CDR3 contains 16 residues. Per the germline V gene, CDR1 is MGHDK and CDR2 is SYGVNS. CDR3 region: CASSEWGDRQGGELFF. DNA of the CDR3: TGTGCCAGCAGTGAATGGGGGGACAGACAAGGTGGGGAGCTGTTTTTT.